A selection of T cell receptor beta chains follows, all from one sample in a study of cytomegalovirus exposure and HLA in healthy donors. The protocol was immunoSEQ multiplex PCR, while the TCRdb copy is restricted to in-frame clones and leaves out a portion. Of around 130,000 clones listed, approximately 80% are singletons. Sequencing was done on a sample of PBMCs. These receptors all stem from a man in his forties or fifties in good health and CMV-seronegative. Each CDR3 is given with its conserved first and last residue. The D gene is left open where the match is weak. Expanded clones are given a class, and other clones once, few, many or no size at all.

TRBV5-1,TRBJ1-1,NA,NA,CASSPIGQSNTEAFF,TGCGCCAGCAGCCCGATCGGACAGTCGAACACTGAAGCTTTCTTT
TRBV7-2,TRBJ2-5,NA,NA,CASSFWTNQETQYF,TGTGCCAGCAGCTTCTGGACAAACCAAGAGACCCAGTACTTC
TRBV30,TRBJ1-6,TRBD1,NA,CAWSGDRGSSPLHF,TGTGCCTGGAGTGGGGACAGGGGAAGTTCACCCCTCCACTTT
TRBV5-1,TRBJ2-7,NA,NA,CASSGQGEAEQYF,TGCGCCAGCAGCGGTCAGGGGGAGGCCGAGCAGTACTTC
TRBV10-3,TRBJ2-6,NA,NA,CAISESSGANVLTF,TGTGCCATCTCGGAGAGTAGTGGGGCCAACGTCCTGACTTTC
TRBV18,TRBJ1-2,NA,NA,CASSPPARQKGENGYTF,TGTGCCAGCTCACCACCAGCCCGCCAAAAGGGAGAAAATGGCTACACCTTC
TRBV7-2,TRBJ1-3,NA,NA,CASSLDRQGSSGNTIYF,TGTGCCAGCAGCTTAGATCGCCAGGGAAGCTCTGGAAACACCATATATTTT
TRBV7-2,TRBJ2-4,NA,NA,CASSPLRTEDIQYF,TGTGCCAGCAGCCCCCTACGAACTGAGGACATTCAGTACTTC
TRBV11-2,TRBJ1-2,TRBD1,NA,CASSSDRGGGYTF,TGTGCCAGCAGCTCTGACAGGGGTGGTGGCTACACCTTC
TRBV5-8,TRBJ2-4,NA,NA,CASSFYPRRGAKNIQYF,TGTGCCAGCAGCTTTTACCCCAGGCGCGGGGCCAAAAACATTCAGTACTTC
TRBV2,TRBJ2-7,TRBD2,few,CASGGRGDPYEQYF,TGTGCCAGCGGGGGGCGGGGGGATCCCTACGAGCAGTACTTC
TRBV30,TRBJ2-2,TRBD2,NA,CAWSALAGEPGGELFF,TGTGCCTGGAGTGCCTTAGCGGGGGAACCCGGCGGGGAGCTGTTTTTT
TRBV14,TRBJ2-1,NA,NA,CASSPYKSSYNEQFF,TGTGCCAGCAGCCCTTACAAGTCGTCCTACAATGAGCAGTTCTTC
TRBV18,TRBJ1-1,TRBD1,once,CASSRWGAGGVPEAFF,TGTGCCAGCTCCCGCTGGGGGGCAGGGGGCGTCCCTGAAGCTTTCTTT
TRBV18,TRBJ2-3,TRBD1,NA,CASSPWDRGTDTQYF,TGTGCCAGCTCACCCTGGGACAGGGGCACAGATACGCAGTATTTT
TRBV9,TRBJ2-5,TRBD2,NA,CASSQAGGPPETQYF,TGTGCCAGCAGTCAAGCGGGAGGGCCCCCCGAGACCCAGTACTTC
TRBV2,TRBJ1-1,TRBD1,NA,CASSPAGTGGAGVNTEAFF,TGTGCCAGCAGTCCCGCCGGGACAGGGGGCGCAGGGGTGAACACTGAAGCTTTCTTT
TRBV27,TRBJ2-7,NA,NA,CASYSYEQYF,TGTGCCAGCTATTCCTACGAGCAGTACTTC
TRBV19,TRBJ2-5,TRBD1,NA,CASRQGQETQYF,TGTGCCAGTCGACAGGGCCAAGAGACCCAGTACTTC
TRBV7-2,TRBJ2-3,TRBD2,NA,CASSLAGGPRTDTQYF,TGTGCCAGCAGCTTAGCGGGAGGGCCCCGCACAGATACGCAGTATTTT
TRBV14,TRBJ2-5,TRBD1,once,CASSQVRGREETQYF,TGTGCCAGCAGCCAAGTCAGGGGGCGGGAAGAGACCCAGTACTTC
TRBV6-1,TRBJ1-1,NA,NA,CASRRGGNTEAFF,TGTGCCAGCAGGCGGGGGGGAAACACTGAAGCTTTCTTT
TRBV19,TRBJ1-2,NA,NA,CASSMSRGYGYTF,TGTGCCAGTAGTATGTCCAGAGGTTATGGCTACACCTTC
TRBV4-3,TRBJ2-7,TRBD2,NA,CASSQNLAENPYEQYF,TGCGCCAGCAGCCAAAATCTAGCGGAGAATCCCTACGAGCAGTACTTC
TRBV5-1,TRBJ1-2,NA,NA,CASSLGLAGRGYGYTF,TGCGCCAGCAGCTTGGGACTAGCCGGGAGGGGGTATGGCTACACCTTC
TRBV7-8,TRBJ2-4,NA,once,CASSPGTGATKNIQYF,TGTGCCAGCAGCCCAGGGACGGGAGCAACCAAAAACATTCAGTACTTC
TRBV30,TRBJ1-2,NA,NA,CAWSRRSGLRGYTF,TGTGCCTGGAGTAGGAGATCAGGGTTGCGCGGCTACACCTTC
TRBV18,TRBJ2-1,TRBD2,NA,CASSTSGAYNEQFF,TGTGCCAGCTCGACAAGCGGGGCATACAATGAGCAGTTCTTC
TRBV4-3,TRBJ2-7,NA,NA,CASSQEARGSHEQYF,TGCGCCAGCAGCCAAGAGGCCAGGGGTTCCCACGAGCAGTACTTC
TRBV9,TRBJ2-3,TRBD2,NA,CASSARGTSGRADTQYF,TGTGCCAGCAGCGCAAGAGGGACTAGCGGGAGGGCTGATACGCAGTATTTT
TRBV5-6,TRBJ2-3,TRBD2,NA,CASSLAGGTDTQYF,TGTGCCAGCAGCTTAGCGGGGGGAACAGATACGCAGTATTTT
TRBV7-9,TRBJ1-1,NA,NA,CASSFPDRNTEAFF,TGTGCCAGCAGCTTCCCCGACAGGAACACTGAAGCTTTCTTT
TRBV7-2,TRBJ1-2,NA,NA,CASSLYGGYTF,TGTGCCAGCAGCTTATACGGTGGCTACACCTTC
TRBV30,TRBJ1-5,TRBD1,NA,CAWSTGLEQPQHF,TGTGCCTGGTCGACAGGGTTGGAACAGCCCCAGCATTTT
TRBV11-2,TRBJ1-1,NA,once,CASSFEPNTEAFF,TGTGCCAGCAGCTTTGAGCCGAACACTGAAGCTTTCTTT
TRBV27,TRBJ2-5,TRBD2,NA,CASSLAGRETQYF,TGTGCCAGCAGCCTAGCGGGGAGGGAGACCCAGTACTTC